This is a list of T cell receptor beta chains from one sample in a study of shared clonotypes between healthy human individuals. Here immunoSEQ multiplex PCR was the method, and the copy in TCRdb shows in-frame clones only, minus some. The sample lists 2 million to 2.5 million clones; around 90% were seen once. The specimen was naive CD4+ T cells from PBMCs. Receptors originate from a man aged 18 to 30 in good health. Some clones in this sample may be carry-over from other donors' samples. Each CDR3 is given without its conserved first and last residue.

>TRBV2|TRBJ1-4
ASSVRGGSGEKLF
>TRBV21-1|TRBJ1-5
ASSLWGQLNQPQH
>TRBV7-2|TRBJ2-3
ASSLGLAGTADTQY
>TRBV28|TRBJ2-1
ASSSYLAGRGGYNEQF
>TRBV7-2|TRBJ1-5
ASSWDRDQPQH
>TRBV29-1|TRBJ2-7
SVGTRFTYEQY
>TRBV7-3|TRBJ2-1
ASSLTSLAGVDEQF
>TRBV30|TRBJ2-7
AWSWGRPGEQY
>TRBV7-3|TRBJ2-5
ASSLQGSTGETQY
>TRBV7-8|TRBJ1-2
ASSLRSSARGNYGYT
>TRBV4-3|TRBJ1-1
ASSQERRGLRTEAF
>TRBV18|TRBJ2-1
ASSPQGSGLVEQF
>TRBV28|TRBJ1-1
ASRLGPVNTEAF
>TRBV4-3|TRBJ1-2
ASTRFFMGQGVDGYT
>TRBV27|TRBJ2-7
ASSSRGLAGTTYEQY
>TRBV29-1|TRBJ1-1
SVEGPMNTEAF
>TRBV5-1|TRBJ2-1
ASSLARDYPYNEQF
>TRBV29-1|TRBJ1-2
SATAINYGYT
>TRBV28|TRBJ1-1
ASRVRDRQTF
>TRBV10-1|TRBJ2-7
ASNPGRPYEQY
>TRBV28|TRBJ1-1
ASSSAPSEAF
>TRBV7-3|TRBJ2-3
ASSLTGADTQY
>TRBV7-2|TRBJ2-7
ASRPYTLAGAEQY
>TRBV7-3|TRBJ2-5
ASSLLVSETQY
>TRBV6-5|TRBJ2-7
ASSYQSFSSYEQY
>TRBV7-9|TRBJ2-2
ASSLKGQGEWTGELF
>TRBV28|TRBJ2-1
ASTSGDSYNEQF
>TRBV7-3|TRBJ2-3
ASSRGRGPVDTQY
>TRBV28|TRBJ2-7
ASSLRDRATYEQY
>TRBV15|TRBJ1-4
ATSRDRGRGEKLF
>TRBV10-3|TRBJ1-1
AIAGQVNTEAF
>TRBV12-5|TRBJ1-2
ASGLVGGPEYGYT
>TRBV5-1|TRBJ1-2
ASSLVGQGDGYT
>TRBV28|TRBJ2-7
ASREREYEQY
>TRBV28|TRBJ2-7
ASSFVGGGAEQY
>TRBV4-2|TRBJ2-2
ASSHPDSDVRELF